The next 2 T cell receptor beta chains were all read from a single sample in a study of T cells after yellow fever vaccination. TCRdb re-called the 5' RACE reads with MiXCR, one entry per CDR3 protein. Of under 550,000 distinct CDR3 sequences in the sample, 20% to 25% were seen once. The sample here was PBMCs, taken less than 25 days after the first yellow fever vaccination. These receptors were obtained from a man between 18 and 35 years old who received the YFV17D yellow fever vaccine.

V usage is TRBV5-6 and J usage is TRBJ2-1; D gene unclear. The V gene's germline CDR1 is SGHDT and CDR2 YYEEEE. V lost 0 bases and J 0 bases, leaving 7 bases between the germline ends. The CDR3 length is 15 residues. CDR3 sequence: CASSLERVSYNEQFF. The CDR3 DNA is TGTGCCAGCAGCTTGGAAAGGGTCTCCTACAATGAGCAGTTCTTC.

This clonotype was observed at least ten times. The J gene is TRBJ2-1, the V gene TRBV7-2, with a tentative D call TRBD1 (7 bases). Germline-derived CDR1 and CDR2 are SGHTA and FQGNSA. CDR3 length: 13 residues. V was clipped by 1 base and J by 8 bases, with 9 bases between them. This chain's CDR3 is CASSLGRGDEQFF. CDR3 coding DNA: TGTGCCAGCAGCTTAGGCAGGGGGGATGAGCAGTTCTTC.